This TCR beta chain was profiled in a study of immune reconstitution after stem cell transplant in scleroderma listed by TCRdb under 2017. Based on the germline V gene, the CDR1 and CDR2 sequences are SGHTA and FQGTGA. The CDR3 holds 14 amino acids from the cysteine to the phenylalanine. Solely the CDR3 DNA is kept, with 42 bases framed from the first base. To note about this clonotype: Its antigen is still unknown. A single base separates this from a much larger clone, so it may be a read error.

The library was built by means of RT-PCR. TCRdb names Illumina MiSeq as the instrument used. TCRdb reprocessed the public reads (quality trimming at Q25 with fastp, clone calling with MiXCR) and kept in-frame beta chains. CDR3 protein sequences are deduplicated, and each keeps its most common genes and DNA. The sample data list some 2,200 distinct CDR3 sequences, and around 7.8% of these were observed just once. Together, the top ten hold around a quarter of the sample. The origin of this receptor is a male donor with systemic sclerosis. The specimen was taken before or after autologous hematopoietic stem cell transplantation (not recorded which). The V and J segments used are TRBV7-3 and TRBJ1-1; the D gene is unclear. The CDR3 corresponds to CVSSMGEENTEAFF. The DNA reads TGTGTCAGCAGCATGGGAGAAGAGAACACTGAAGCTTTCTTT.